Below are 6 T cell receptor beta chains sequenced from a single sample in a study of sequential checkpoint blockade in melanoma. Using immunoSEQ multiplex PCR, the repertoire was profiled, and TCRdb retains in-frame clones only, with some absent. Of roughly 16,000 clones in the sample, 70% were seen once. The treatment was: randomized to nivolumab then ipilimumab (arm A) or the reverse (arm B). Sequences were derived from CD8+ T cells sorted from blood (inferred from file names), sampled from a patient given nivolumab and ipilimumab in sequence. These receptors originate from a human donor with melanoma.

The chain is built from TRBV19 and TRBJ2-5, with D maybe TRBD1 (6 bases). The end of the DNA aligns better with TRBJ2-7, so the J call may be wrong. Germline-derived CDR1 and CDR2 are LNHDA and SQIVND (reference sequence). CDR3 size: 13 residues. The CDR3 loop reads CASSIGTNYEQYF. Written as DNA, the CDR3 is TGTGCCAGTAGTATTGGGACAAACTACGAGCAGTACTTC.

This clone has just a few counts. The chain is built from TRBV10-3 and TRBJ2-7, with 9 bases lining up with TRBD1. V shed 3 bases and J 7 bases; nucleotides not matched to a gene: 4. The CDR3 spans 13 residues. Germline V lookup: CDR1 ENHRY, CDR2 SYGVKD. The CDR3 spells CAISDSGTGEQYF. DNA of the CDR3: TGTGCCATCAGTGATTCCGGGACAGGGGAGCAGTACTTC.

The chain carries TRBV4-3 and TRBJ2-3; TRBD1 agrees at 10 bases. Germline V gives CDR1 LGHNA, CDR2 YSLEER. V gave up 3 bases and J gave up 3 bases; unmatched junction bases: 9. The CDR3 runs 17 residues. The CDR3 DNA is TGCGCCAGCAGCCAGAGCGGGACAGGGGTACGGACAGATACGCAGTATTTT. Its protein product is CASSQSGTGVRTDTQYF.

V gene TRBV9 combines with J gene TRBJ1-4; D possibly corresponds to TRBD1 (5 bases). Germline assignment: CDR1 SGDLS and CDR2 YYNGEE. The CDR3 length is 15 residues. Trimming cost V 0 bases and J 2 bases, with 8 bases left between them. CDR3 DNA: TGTGCCAGCAGCGTAGAAGGGGTGACTAATGAAAAACTGTTTTTT. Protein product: CASSVEGVTNEKLFF.

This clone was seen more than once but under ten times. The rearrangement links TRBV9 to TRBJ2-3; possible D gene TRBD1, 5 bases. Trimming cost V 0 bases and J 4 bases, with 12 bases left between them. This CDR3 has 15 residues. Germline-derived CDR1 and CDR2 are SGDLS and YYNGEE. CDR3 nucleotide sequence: TGTGCCAGCAGCGTAGCTGGGGCTGGGGCAGATACGCAGTATTTT. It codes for CASSVAGAGADTQYF.

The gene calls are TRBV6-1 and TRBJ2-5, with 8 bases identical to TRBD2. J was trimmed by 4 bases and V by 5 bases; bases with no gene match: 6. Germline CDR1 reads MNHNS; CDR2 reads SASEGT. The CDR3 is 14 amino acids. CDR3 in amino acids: CASSSAGGRETQYF. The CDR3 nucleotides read TGTGCCAGCAGTAGCGCGGGGGGACGAGAGACCCAGTACTTC.